This record covers a single T cell receptor (beta chain). Its antigen is still unknown. The data stem from a study of cytomegalovirus exposure and HLA in healthy donors. Study conclusions and caveats: Later analysis associated a missense DCLRE1C variant with TCR beta V- and J-gene trimming. A later analysis reported that several of the most significant clusters appeared to be linked to common viral pathogens, among them Epstein-Barr virus. Accurate predictions that matched the HLA-A and HLA-B alleles of most subjects were reportedly made from TCR beta sequences. A further, later analysis showed that HLA-associated TCR beta chains (compared with equally common others) were more clonally expanded.

The ends were cut back, 7 bases at V and 2 bases at J, with 12 bases in the middle. The CDR3 is 14 amino acids. Per germline, CDR1 SNHLY and CDR2 FYNNEI. In the PCR, 60 Vbeta and 13 Jbeta primers were used. Produced via immunoSEQ multiplex PCR; TCRdb's table is partial and in-frame only. This table has 95,000 to 100,000 clones, 85% appearing once. This TCR was recovered from a man aged 30 to 45 in good health and CMV-seronegative. Sequenced material: PBMCs. The chain couples TRBV2 to TRBJ1-5, with D possibly being TRBD1 (5 bases). The CDR3 loop is CASNSGGGNQPQHF. CDR3 in DNA: TGTGCCAGCAATTCGGGGGGGGGCAATCAGCCCCAGCATTTT.